This T cell receptor (beta chain) derives from a study of blood T cells in healthy people across ages. Sample-barcoded 5' priming and a J-beta primer mix drove a second PCR of roughly 6 to 12 cycles. Every sample gave at least 2.5 million paired-end reads containing CDR3. TCRdb re-derived calls from the 5' RACE reads in MiXCR, one entry per CDR3 protein. The table includes about 1.4 million distinct CDR3 sequences, around 59% detected once. About this clonotype itself: A much larger clone differs from this one at a single base, so this may be a read error.

The study drew donors from healthy Caucasian individuals in Russia aged roughly 6 to 100. Each donor's blood draw was around 9.1 milliliters of peripheral blood. The specimen sequenced was blood. This TCR derives from a man younger than 35 in good health.

In DNA, the CDR3 is TGTGCCAGCAGTGACGCGGGCGGGACAGATACGCAGTATTTT. It specifies CASSDAGGTDTQYF. This chain links TRBV6-4 with TRBJ2-3; D is possibly TRBD2 (5 bases). Trimming took off 2 bases at V and 3 bases at J, with 9 bases between the two ends. The CDR3 is made up of 14 amino acids. Germline assignment: CDR1 MRHNA and CDR2 SNTAGT.